This T cell receptor (beta chain) was profiled in a study of human T cells and chemical hapten exposure (dated by TCRdb to the early 2020s). General notes on the study: For sensitization, 2% DPC in acetone was applied to a 2 cm by 2 cm area of upper inner arm skin. Throughout the roughly 23-week study period, patients were also given weekly therapeutic DPC doses on the scalp. Patch testing on the upper back used Finn chambers containing 0.01% DPC, with scoring done after 6 days according to International Contact Dermatitis Research Group standards. Most of the patients in the cohort were female, and the cohort covered alopecia areata with under or over 50% scalp involvement, alopecia totalis and alopecia universalis. Libraries were pooled for sequencing, and variation in per-sample TCR yields was attributed mainly to small differences in library volumes within the pool. The study tracked peripheral blood TCR repertoire changes in vivo during primary and secondary sensitization to the hapten diphenylcyclopropenone (DPC) in alopecia patients. Patient blood was sampled pre-sensitization (week 0) and at 2, 6 and about 24 weeks after DPC sensitization. Blood for TCR sequencing was provided by twenty-nine alopecia patients at one to four time points (pre-sensitization, 2, 6 and 24 weeks).

This clonotype showed up many times. The antigen it binds to is not known. Base qualities are not at hand, and no much larger clone is one base apart. The library was built by means of RACE. The sample was run on a NextSeq 500. During library preparation, unique molecular identifiers were attached to individual cDNA molecules so that TCRs could be counted quantitatively and reproducibly. For every blood RNA sample, sequencing covered both the TCR alpha and TCR beta chains. In the source study's methods: A median of roughly 99,000 TCRs per sample was observed, with a range of roughly 20,000 to 750,000. V, J and CDR3 annotation of the TCR reads was performed with the Decombinator software suite. For the PS versus PT1 abundance plots, all samples were subsampled to the same number of TCRs (28,000). TCRs were defined as expanded if absent before sensitization and observed at least eight times at the 2-week time point. TCRdb ran its own pipeline on the public reads, namely fastp trimming at Q25 and MiXCR clone calling, and kept in-frame beta chains. Every CDR3 protein is listed once, alongside the most common genes and DNA of its rows. It is TCRdb's table, rather than the study itself, that gives the V and J calls and clone size. This sample holds some 300,000 distinct CDR3 sequences; roughly 6% were observed only once. The ten largest make up about 8.2% of the sample.

Study-wide conclusions, independent of this receptor: Expanded TCRs formed significantly more large CDR3 similarity clusters than pre-sensitization or healthy control sets, consistent with antigen-driven responses. A positive correlation was found between the number of PT1 expanded TCRs and patch test score, with significance reached at thresholds 8, 16 and 32 but not 4. The number of TCRs above 1 in 1000 frequency did not change with DPC sensitization; there was no evidence of global repertoire structure alterations. After repeated subsampling, changes were observed in the strength of the expansion versus patch-test correlation and in the threshold at which the correlation became significant. Because every patient had alopecia, a presumed autoimmune disease, the patients' immune response might differ from that of healthy individuals.

This sample's time point label indicates: pre-sensitization, week 0. The treatment or condition tag for this specimen amounts to: therapeutic diphenylcyclopropenone sensitization with weekly scalp DPC. Blood at each patch-test visit was drawn before the patch test was applied. Patients were considered eligible if aged 18 to 70, diagnosed with alopecia and deemed suitable for DPC therapy, and patients were excluded if pregnant. Total RNA was extracted from unfractionated whole blood collected in Tempus Blood RNA tubes. Via the germline V gene, CDR1 is SGHTA and CDR2 FQGNSA. Cut back by 5 bases and 8 bases, the V and J ends lie 18 bases apart. Including the terminal cysteine and phenylalanine, the CDR3 comprises 14 residues. The entry retains the CDR3 DNA only, 42 bases that are in frame from base 1.

The clonotype originates from a woman aged 18-29 years with alopecia areata. Some clones in this sample may be carry-over from other donors' samples. This sample comprised whole blood, obtained in connection with sensitization to the hapten diphenylcyclopropenone (DPC). Recombination linked TRBV7-2 to TRBJ1-2, with a tentative D gene TRBD1 over 6 matching bases. The DNA sequence is given as TGTGCCAGCAGCCCCCGGGGGGGGGGCGACGGCTACACCTTC. The resulting protein is CASSPRGGGDGYTF.